Below, 28 T cell receptor beta chains from the same sample are listed, as sequenced in a study of blood T cell repertoires in COVID-19. The method was immunoSEQ multiplex PCR; TCRdb's version includes in-frame clones alone and lacks a portion of them. The sample holds 270,000 or so clones, over 75% seen once. The source material was peripheral blood. Receptor source: a human donor in a cohort sampled during active COVID-19.

The genes are TRBV7-2 and TRBJ2-2, with D perhaps TRBD1 (6 bases). Germline loops: CDR1 SGHTA, CDR2 FQGNSA. V lost 5 bases, J lost 5 bases, and 18 bases lay in between. The CDR3 sequence is 16 residues long. CDR3 sequence (DNA): TGTGCCAGCAGCGCCAGCGGCAGGGGCAGGACCGGGGAGCTGTTTTTT. This gives the protein CASSASGRGRTGELFF.

This clone was found a few times. The V and J genes are TRBV6-6 and TRBJ1-5, with D unclear. Germline CDR1 is MNHNY and CDR2 is SVGAGI (reference sequence). The CDR3 length is 15 residues. Trimming stripped 0 bases from V and 3 bases from J, with 9 bases between. This chain's CDR3 is CASSYSGANNQPQHF. As DNA, the CDR3 is TGTGCCAGCAGTTACTCGGGCGCTAACAATCAGCCCCAGCATTTT.

The rearrangement links TRBV18 to TRBJ2-7, with 9 nucleotides matching TRBD1. Germline loops: CDR1 KGHSH, CDR2 LQKENI. V shed 4 bases, J shed 5 bases, and the junction held 3 bases outside the gene matches. The CDR3 covers 13 residues. CDR3 nucleotides: TGTGCCAGCTCACGGGGACAGGGAAACGAGCAGTACTTC. Its translation is CASSRGQGNEQYF.

The genes are TRBV5-5 and TRBJ2-6; no definite D call. This CDR3 has 14 residues. With 6 bases removed from V and 0 bases from J, the gap between germline ends came to 7 bases. CDR1 and CDR2 (germline): SGHKS, YYEKEE (reference sequence). The CDR3 region is CASTGISGANVLTF. In DNA, the CDR3 is TGTGCCAGCACAGGAATCTCTGGGGCCAACGTCCTGACTTTC.

The chain carries TRBV19 and TRBJ2-1; 8 bases are a match to TRBD1. CDR3 length equals 12 residues. Germline V gene lookup returns CDR1 LNHDA and CDR2 SQIVND (reference sequence). With 8 bases clipped from V and 9 bases from J, the junction kept 6 bases outside the gene matches. The CDR3 DNA reads as TGTGCCAGTTCGACAGGGGCGGGTGAGCAGTTCTTC. It translates to CASSTGAGEQFF.

The chain combines TRBV7-2 with TRBJ2-7, with 9 nucleotides matching TRBD1. The germline V gene has CDR1 SGHTA and CDR2 FQGNSA. This CDR3 contains 15 residues. Germline trimming cut 4 bases from V and 5 bases from J; bases unmatched to any gene: 9. The CDR3 is CASSSPGTGNDEQYF. As DNA, the CDR3 is TGTGCCAGCAGCTCCCCCGGGACAGGGAACGACGAGCAGTACTTC. Full variable domain (rest looked up from reference TRBV7-2 and TRBJ2-7): GAGVSQSPSNKVTEKGKDVELRCDPISGHTALYWYRQSLGQGLEFLIYFQGNSAPDKSGLPSDRFSAERTGGSVSTLTIQRTQQEDSAVYLCASSSPGTGNDEQYFGPGTRLTVT.

This chain joins TRBV7-2 and TRBJ2-5, with D perhaps matching TRBD1 (6 bases). Trimming shortened V by 1 base and J by 5 bases, and 8 bases separated the two germline ends. The germline V gene encodes CDR1 SGHTA and CDR2 FQGNSA. The CDR3 consists of 13 residues. The CDR3 DNA reads as TGTGCCAGCAGCTTAGGACAGGCGGAGACCCAGTACTTC. Translating it yields CASSLGQAETQYF.

The V call is TRBV6-2 or TRBV6-3, the J call TRBJ2-7; TRBD2 agrees at 7 bases. CDR1 is MNHEY and CDR2 is SVGEGT in the germline V gene. CDR3 length equals 14 residues. Germline trimming cut 1 base from V and 3 bases from J; bases unmatched to any gene: 3. CDR3 DNA: TGTGCCAGCAGTTACTGGGCGGGAGTCTACGAGCAGTACTTC. Protein product: CASSYWAGVYEQYF.

The V call is TRBV4-3, the J call TRBJ2-7, with a tentative D call TRBD1 (6 bases). Germline V gene sequence: CDR1 LGHNA, CDR2 YSLEER. CDR3 length: 14 amino acids. The V gene lost 1 base and the J gene lost 4 bases, with 11 bases spanning the gap. This CDR3 reads CASSQGTGKYEQYF. The CDR3 bases are TGCGCCAGCAGCCAAGGTACAGGGAAGTACGAGCAGTACTTC.

The V gene is TRBV2, the J gene TRBJ1-2, with 7 bases lining up with TRBD1. The germline V gene encodes CDR1 SNHLY and CDR2 FYNNEI. The CDR3 is 15 amino acids. Trimming removed 2 bases from V and 0 bases from J; junction bases left unmatched: 3. DNA for the CDR3: TGTGCCAGCAGTGAAAGGACAGGTTCTAACTATGGCTACACCTTC. Its translation: CASSERTGSNYGYTF.

CDR3 coding DNA: TGTGCCAGTAGGTCCGGGACAGGGATCTACAATGAGCAGTTCTTC. Protein product: CASRSGTGIYNEQFF. The chain has TRBV6-5 and TRBJ2-1; TRBD1 matches at 9 bases. CDR3 length equals 15 residues. Trimming at V came to 9 bases and at J to 3 bases, leaving 9 bases not matched to a gene. The germline V gene encodes CDR1 MNHEY and CDR2 SVGAGI.

This clone was counted a single time. The V gene is TRBV29-1, the J gene TRBJ2-1, with 9 bases aligning to TRBD2. The V and J ends lost 5 bases and 4 bases, in that order; junction bases with no gene match: 3. The CDR3 spans 13 residues. CDR1 and CDR2 (germline): SQVTM, ANQGSEA. CDR3 loop: CSVIAGGYNEQFF. The DNA of the CDR3 is TGCAGCGTTATCGCGGGGGGGTACAATGAGCAGTTCTTC.

The chain links TRBV29-1 to TRBJ1-2; weak D call: TRBD1 (5 bases). The CDR3 loop spans 14 amino acids. Per germline, CDR1 SQVTM and CDR2 ANQGSEA. Trimming pared 4 bases from V and 5 bases from J, leaving 17 bases between. This chain's CDR3 is CSVVKGNEEYGYTF. The CDR3 region has the DNA TGCAGCGTTGTGAAGGGGAATGAGGAGTATGGCTACACCTTC.

The rearrangement joins TRBV2 to TRBJ2-7; the D gene is possibly TRBD1 (6 bases). The length of the CDR3 is 15 residues. The V end lost 5 bases, the J end lost 3 bases, and 17 bases lay between the germline ends. Germline CDR1 reads SNHLY; CDR2 reads FYNNEI. In DNA, the CDR3 is TGTGCCAGCAGTCCTACAGGGATCATTATCTACGAGCAGTACTTC. It encodes CASSPTGIIIYEQYF.

This clone was seen more than once but under ten times. The chain recombines TRBV7-2 with TRBJ2-1; TRBD2 matches at 12 bases. From germline, CDR1 is SGHTA and CDR2 FQGNSA. V lost 5 bases to trimming and J lost 6 bases; unmatched junction nucleotides: 8. CDR3 size: 16 residues. The CDR3 nucleotides are TGTGCCAGCAGCGTAGAGACTAGCGGGGGCCTCAATGAGCAGTTCTTC. This gives the protein CASSVETSGGLNEQFF. The complete variable domain, with remaining parts taken from reference TRBV7-2 and TRBJ2-1, reads GAGVSQSPSNKVTEKGKDVELRCDPISGHTALYWYRQSLGQGLEFLIYFQGNSAPDKSGLPSDRFSAERTGGSVSTLTIQRTQQEDSAVYLCASSVETSGGLNEQFFGPGTRLTVL.

This clone has just one count. This chain links TRBV19 with TRBJ2-7, with TRBD1 identical over 7 bases. Unmatched junction bases numbered 6, after V lost 4 bases and J lost 3 bases. CDR1 is LNHDA and CDR2 is SQIVND in the germline V gene (reference sequence). The CDR3 has 14 amino acids. The CDR3 coding sequence is TGTGCCAGTAGTACACAGGGACAGAGCTACGAGCAGTACTTC. Translating it yields CASSTQGQSYEQYF. The whole variable domain, filled in from reference TRBV19 and TRBJ2-7, reads DGGITQSPKYLFRKEGQNVTLSCEQNLNHDAMYWYRQDPGQGLRLIYYSQIVNDFQKGDIAEGYSVSREKKESFPLTVTSAQKNPTAFYLCASSTQGQSYEQYFGPGTRLTVT.

V is TRBV5-1 and J is TRBJ1-1; D is unresolved. The CDR3 length is 14 residues. V lost 0 bases, J lost 3 bases, and 9 bases lay in between. In germline, CDR1 is SGHRS, CDR2 YFSETQ. The CDR3 bases are TGCGCCAGCAGCTTGGGAGGGAAGGACACTGAAGCTTTCTTT. Its translation: CASSLGGKDTEAFF.

Concerning this clone itself: Other DNA sequences of this sample code for an identical CDR3. The chain combines TRBV6-5 with TRBJ2-7, with 8 nucleotides matching TRBD1. Trimming cost V 2 bases and J 6 bases; bases outside gene matches: 6. The CDR3 loop spans 14 amino acids. Looked up from germline, CDR1 is MNHEY and CDR2 is SVGAGI. This CDR3 reads CASSYGQGAGEQYF. In nucleotides, the CDR3 is TGTGCCAGCAGTTACGGGCAGGGGGCGGGCGAGCAGTACTTC.

The chain employs TRBV3-1 (or the pseudogene TRBV3-2) and TRBJ1-4; perhaps TRBD1 as D (5 bases). Between the trimmed V and J ends, which lost 4 bases and 3 bases, there was a span of 12 bases. Germline CDR1 is LGHDT and CDR2 is YNNKEL (reference sequence). This CDR3 has 15 amino acids. The CDR3 spells CASSLQGGPNEKLFF. DNA of the CDR3: TGTGCCAGCAGCCTGCAGGGAGGGCCTAATGAAAAACTGTTTTTT.

V gene TRBV25-1 combines with J gene TRBJ2-3; a possible D gene is TRBD1 (6 bases). Germline V gene data show CDR1 as MGHDK and CDR2 as SYGVNS. The length of the CDR3 is 16 residues. V was cut by 7 bases and J by 2 bases, with 19 bases left in between. CDR3 loop: CASTSPRQGITDTQYF. CDR3 nucleotides: TGTGCCAGCACCTCTCCTAGGCAGGGGATCACAGATACGCAGTATTTT.

The chain carries TRBV2 and TRBJ2-2; 10 bases fit TRBD2. The germline gives CDR1 SNHLY, CDR2 FYNNEI. This CDR3 is 16 amino acids long. J lost 5 bases, V lost 7 bases, and 10 bases had no gene match. CDR3 sequence (DNA): TGTGCCAGCACAGGATTAGCGGGGGGTTTAACCGGGGAGCTGTTTTTT. Its protein is CASTGLAGGLTGELFF.

V is TRBV7-8 and J is TRBJ1-2; TRBD1 matches 9 bases. The germline CDR1 and CDR2 sequences are SGHVS and FQNEAQ. This CDR3 is 15 amino acids long. J was trimmed by 4 bases and V by 5 bases; bases with no gene match: 8. CDR3 region: CASSPDRGIVYGYTF. CDR3 DNA sequence: TGTGCCAGCAGCCCCGACAGGGGGATTGTCTATGGCTACACCTTC.

The gene calls are TRBV3-1 (or the pseudogene TRBV3-2) and TRBJ2-6; possibly TRBD1 for D (6 bases). The CDR3 loop spans 16 amino acids. The V end lost 1 base, the J end lost 0 bases, and 7 bases lay between the germline ends. Germline V CDR1 and CDR2: LGHDT, YNNKEL (reference sequence). CDR3 DNA: TGTGCCAGCAGCCAAGTCAGGGGCTCTGGGGCCAACGTCCTGACTTTC. Translating gives CASSQVRGSGANVLTF.

Comment on this clone: This sample includes further DNA sequences coding for the same CDR3. The gene calls are TRBV5-1 and TRBJ2-7; the match to TRBD1 covers 9 bases. CDR1 is SGHRS, CDR2 YFSETQ, per germline. CDR3 length equals 14 residues. With 4 bases clipped from V and 6 bases from J, the junction kept 8 bases outside the gene matches. Written as DNA, the CDR3 is TGCGCCAGCAGCAGCCCGGGACAGGGTGTCGAGCAGTACTTC. Its translation: CASSSPGQGVEQYF.

V and J are TRBV1 and TRBJ2-7; TRBD1 was called by the table and not checked on the DNA. TRBV1 constitutes a pseudogene. The CDR3 sequence is 21 residues long. CDR3 sequence reads: CTSSQPGQGSLVSAFSYEQYF. In DNA form, the CDR3 reads TGCACCAGCAGCCAGCCGGGACAGGGCTCTCTCGTGTCGGCTTTCTCCTACGAGCAGTACTTC.

The rearrangement joins TRBV19 to TRBJ2-2; TRBD1 agrees at 8 bases. There are 14 residues in the CDR3. Trimming cost V 8 bases and J 6 bases; bases outside gene matches: 8. The germline gives CDR1 LNHDA, CDR2 SQIVND (reference sequence). CDR3 sequence reads: CASGDRFISGELFF. The CDR3 DNA is TGTGCCAGTGGGGACAGGTTTATATCCGGGGAGCTGTTTTTT.

This chain uses TRBV28 with TRBJ2-2; 9 bases are a match to TRBD1. After removal of 3 bases from V and 6 bases from J, the junction contained 5 bases not matched to a gene. Looked up from germline, CDR1 is MDHEN and CDR2 is SYDVKM. The CDR3 contains 15 residues. The CDR3 DNA sequence: TGTGCCAGCAGTTTGCCCGGGACAGGGTCCGGGGAGCTGTTTTTT. This encodes CASSLPGTGSGELFF.

This chain connects TRBV21-1 to TRBJ2-7; the DNA was not used to check the table's D call, TRBD2. TRBV21-1 is labeled a pseudogene. CDR3 length: 13 amino acids. CDR3 bases: TGTGCCAGCAATTTGCGGATCTCCAGCGAGCAGTACTTC. As protein: CASNLRISSEQYF.